This passage covers 30 T cell receptor beta chains from one sample sequenced in a study of T-cell reconstitution after alpha-beta-depleted transplantation in children. This sample's TCRbeta library carried unique molecular identifier barcodes. TCRdb itself ran the PCR reads through MiXCR, one entry per CDR3 protein. This table holds 90,000 to 130,000 distinct CDR3 sequences, approximately 10% found once. The material sequenced was PBMCs, taken before TCRalphabeta/CD19-depleted stem cell transplant. Source of these receptors: a boy between 2 and 15 years old with acute lymphoblastic leukemia, due to receive a stem cell transplant.

The table lists this clonotype with many counts. The chain couples TRBV20-1 to TRBJ2-5; 10 nucleotides align to TRBD1. Trimming took 8 bases from V and 5 from J; bases not matched to a gene: 8. Germline V lookup: CDR1 DFQATT, CDR2 SNEGSKA (reference sequence). The CDR3 runs 13 residues. The CDR3 loop is CSPRQGAWETQYF. The CDR3, as DNA: TGCAGTCCCAGACAGGGGGCTTGGGAGACCCAGTACTTC.

The sample holds many counts of this clonotype. The chain is built from TRBV12-3 or TRBV12-4 and TRBJ1-2; no clear D. Trimming took off 3 bases at V and 5 bases at J, with 10 bases between the two ends. The CDR3 is made up of 13 amino acids. CDR3 residues: CASSFPQGYGYTF. The CDR3 nucleotides read TGTGCCAGCAGTTTTCCCCAAGGGTATGGCTACACCTTC.

This clonotype was seen repeatedly, ten times or more. This chain joins TRBV3-1 and TRBJ2-5; 9 positions match TRBD2. CDR1 is LGHDT, CDR2 YNNKEL, per germline (reference sequence). V trimming: 4 bases; J trimming: 1 base; junction bases outside the gene matches: 4. This CDR3 is 15 amino acids long. CDR3 bases: TGTGCCAGCAGCCCAGCGGGGGGTTCCCAAGAGACCCAGTACTTC. Translation: CASSPAGGSQETQYF.

This clonotype was picked up a small number of times. This chain joins TRBV18 and TRBJ2-2; D possibly corresponds to TRBD1 (5 bases). Trimming cost V 4 bases and J 1 base, with 7 bases left between them. There are 14 residues in the CDR3. Per the germline V gene, CDR1 is KGHSH and CDR2 is LQKENI. CDR3 DNA: TGTGCCAGCTCACTGGACATGAACACCGGGGAGCTGTTTTTT. This sequence encodes CASSLDMNTGELFF.

This clonotype has more than one count but fewer than ten. The CDR3 here is CSAREEAGGPYEQYF. The CDR3 region has the DNA TGCAGTGCTAGAGAGGAGGCGGGAGGGCCCTACGAGCAGTACTTC. V and J are TRBV20-1 and TRBJ2-7, with 9 bases matching TRBD2. After removal of 0 bases from V and 2 bases from J, the junction contained 5 bases not matched to a gene. The CDR3 is made up of 15 amino acids. Germline V gene data show CDR1 as DFQATT and CDR2 as SNEGSKA (reference sequence).

The chain combines TRBV14 with TRBJ2-1, with 7 positions matching TRBD2. Germline CDR1 and CDR2: SGHDN and FVKESK. The CDR3 has 21 amino acids. With 4 bases clipped from V and 9 bases from J, the junction kept 30 bases outside the gene matches. The CDR3 region is CASSLSLAQFGASGPRAEQFF. The CDR3 DNA is TGTGCCAGCAGCCTGAGCTTAGCCCAATTCGGGGCTAGCGGTCCCCGGGCTGAGCAGTTCTTC.

This clonotype occurred many times. This chain links TRBV11-2 with TRBJ2-3, with TRBD2 identical over 8 bases. J gave up 2 bases and V 5 bases, and 9 bases lay outside the gene matches. Germline V gene sequence: CDR1 SGHAT, CDR2 FQNNGV. The CDR3 loop spans 16 amino acids. DNA of the CDR3: TGTGCCAGCAGCAATGCCGGGACTAGGCACACAGATACGCAGTATTTT. Protein sequence: CASSNAGTRHTDTQYF.

The chain joins TRBV20-1 to TRBJ2-1; D unresolved. Germline CDR1 DFQATT, CDR2 SNEGSKA (reference sequence). Trimming removed 4 bases at V and 4 bases at J, with 11 bases between. The CDR3 is 13 residues long. The CDR3 nucleotides are TGCAGTGCTAAGTTGGAAACATACAATGAGCAGTTCTTC. The encoded protein is CSAKLETYNEQFF.

This clonotype was seen a handful of times. The rearrangement joins TRBV12-3 or TRBV12-4 to TRBJ2-1, with 8 bases lining up with TRBD2. This CDR3 spans 18 amino acids. With V trimmed by 6 bases and J by 8 bases, 21 bases remained unmatched. CDR3 amino acids: CASSRLALEPRSDDEQFF. The DNA of the CDR3 is TGTGCCAGCAGCAGACTAGCGCTCGAACCCCGTTCCGACGATGAGCAGTTCTTC.

This clonotype appeared many times. At one boundary the junction diverges from the germline segment, which might be a read error. This chain uses TRBV20-1 with TRBJ2-7, with D perhaps being TRBD1 or TRBD2 (6 bases each). Germline lookup yields CDR1 DFQATT and CDR2 SNEGSKA (reference sequence). The CDR3 spans 11 residues. CDR3 DNA: TGTGCCGGGAGACAAGGGGGCGAGCAGTACTTC. Translated: CAGRQGGEQYF.

In this sample, this clonotype turned up a few times. The rearrangement links TRBV18 to TRBJ2-7; TRBD2 matches at 9 bases. Trimming removed 3 bases from V and 2 bases from J; junction bases left unmatched: 8. The CDR3 runs 16 residues. Germline loops: CDR1 KGHSH, CDR2 LQKENI. CDR3 loop: CASSPRPSGTTYEQYF. The CDR3 region has the DNA TGTGCCAGCTCACCGCGCCCTAGCGGGACTACCTACGAGCAGTACTTC.

This clonotype was counted between two and nine times. The chain combines TRBV27 with TRBJ2-3, with 8 bases aligning to TRBD1. The V gene's germline CDR1 is MNHEY and CDR2 SMNVEV (reference sequence). This CDR3 has 17 amino acids. J was trimmed by 0 bases and V by 8 bases; bases with no gene match: 13. As DNA, the CDR3 is TGTGCCAGCCGGCTAATGACCTGGACAGGGAGCACAGATACGCAGTATTTT. Translating gives CASRLMTWTGSTDTQYF.

This clonotype was detected only a few times. This rearrangement joins TRBV25-1 to TRBJ1-6; D possibly corresponds to TRBD1 (5 bases). Germline CDR1 is MGHDK and CDR2 is SYGVNS. The CDR3 is 13 residues long. V dropped 1 base and J dropped 13 bases, with 11 bases sitting between them. The CDR3: CASSEWGRVPLHF. The CDR3 DNA sequence: TGTGCCAGCAGTGAATGGGGACGGGTGCCCCTCCACTTT.

The chain carries TRBV3-1 and TRBJ2-3; D is ambiguous. V dropped 11 bases and J dropped 4 bases, with 22 bases sitting between them. The germline gives CDR1 LGHDT, CDR2 YNNKEL (reference sequence). There are 15 residues in the CDR3. DNA for the CDR3: TGTGCCTGCTGCCAAGATCTTGCTAGAGCAGATACGCAGTATTTT. It codes for CACCQDLARADTQYF.

This clonotype has a handful of counts. V and J are TRBV19 and TRBJ2-7, with 8 nucleotides matching TRBD2. J gave up 3 bases and V 7 bases, and 5 bases lay outside the gene matches. Germline V CDR1 and CDR2: LNHDA, SQIVND (reference sequence). The CDR3 consists of 13 residues. DNA of the CDR3: TGTGCCAGTAAAAGCGGGAGTGACTACGAGCAGTACTTC. Translating it yields CASKSGSDYEQYF.

This clonotype was seen at least ten times. V is TRBV7-6 and J is TRBJ2-7; D not certain. The CDR3 consists of 13 residues. Trimming left V 5 bases short and J 6 bases short, with 14 bases between. The germline CDR1 and CDR2 sequences are SGHVS and FNYEAQ. CDR3 amino acids: CASSLVADSEQYF. CDR3 nucleotide sequence: TGTGCCAGCAGCCTAGTAGCCGACTCCGAGCAGTACTTC.

The genes are TRBV20-1 and TRBJ2-1; 10 positions agree with TRBD1. CDR3 length: 14 amino acids. Trimming cost V 2 bases and J 8 bases; bases outside gene matches: 6. Germline CDR1 is DFQATT and CDR2 is SNEGSKA (reference sequence). DNA of the CDR3: TGCAGTGCTAGACCCGGGACAGGGGTCGATGAGCAGTTCTTC. Protein: CSARPGTGVDEQFF.

This clonotype came up many times. The rearrangement joins TRBV6-5 to TRBJ2-3; D may match TRBD1 or TRBD2 (5 bases each). V was pared by 4 bases and J by 0 bases, with 11 bases between. The CDR3 length is 15 residues. CDR1 MNHEY and CDR2 SVGAGI come from the germline V gene. In DNA, the CDR3 is TGTGCCAGCAGTTCGGGACGGCCTAGCACAGATACGCAGTATTTT. The encoded protein is CASSSGRPSTDTQYF.

The count of this clonotype is one. This rearrangement joins TRBV7-8 to TRBJ2-6; D is perhaps TRBD1 (5 bases). V was pared by 3 bases and J by 0 bases, with 12 bases between. CDR3 size: 17 residues. The germline CDR1 and CDR2 sequences are SGHVS and FQNEAQ. CDR3 sequence: CASSFGRDVSGANVLTF. DNA for the CDR3: TGTGCCAGCAGCTTCGGCAGGGATGTCTCTGGGGCCAACGTCCTGACTTTC.

This clonotype was picked up a small number of times. J is TRBJ2-5 and V is TRBV29-1, with D unclear. Germline loops: CDR1 SQVTM, CDR2 ANQGSEA. V was pared by 4 bases and J by 1 base, with 7 bases between. The CDR3 contains 12 residues. The CDR3 DNA reads TGCAGCGTTGCGGCAGGCCAAGAGACCCAGTACTTC. It is translated as CSVAAGQETQYF. The variable domain in full, with the rest retrieved from reference TRBV29-1 and TRBJ2-5, is SAVISQKPSRDICQRGTSLTIQCQVDSQVTMMFWYRQQPGQSLTLIATANQGSEATYESGFVIDKFPISRPNLTFSTLTVSNMSPEDSSIYLCSVAAGQETQYFGPGTRLLVL.

The J gene is TRBJ1-1, the V gene TRBV5-6; TRBD1 might be the D (6 bases). The CDR3 contains 14 residues. The germline gives CDR1 SGHDT, CDR2 YYEEEE. Trimming removed 6 bases at V and 6 bases at J, with 18 bases between. CDR3 sequence reads: CASNFLQGGAEAFF. The CDR3 bases are TGTGCCAGCAACTTCTTACAGGGTGGGGCTGAAGCTTTCTTT.

The V call is TRBV6-5, the J call TRBJ1-2; TRBD1 is a possible D gene (6 bases). Germline loops: CDR1 MNHEY, CDR2 SVGAGI. V lost 2 bases to trimming and J lost 8 bases, with 18 bases between them. There are 15 residues in the CDR3. The CDR3 spells CASSYAPGHLLGYTF. CDR3 DNA: TGTGCCAGCAGTTACGCCCCGGGACACCTGTTGGGCTACACCTTC.

The CDR3 reads CASTLRGGENTEAFF. DNA of the CDR3: TGTGCCAGCACCTTGAGGGGTGGGGAGAACACTGAAGCTTTCTTT. The chain is built from TRBV6-1 and TRBJ1-1; D may be TRBD1 (5 bases). Trimming cost V 7 bases and J 1 base, with 16 bases left between them. In germline, CDR1 is MNHNS, CDR2 SASEGT. The CDR3 has 15 amino acids.

The sample holds many counts of this clonotype. The chain recombines TRBV7-6 with TRBJ1-3; D is ambiguous. The CDR3 spans 16 residues. Germline V gene lookup returns CDR1 SGHVS and CDR2 FNYEAQ. The V and J ends lost 1 base and 4 bases respectively, with 14 bases between them. CDR3 nucleotides: TGTGCCAGCAGCTTAGAAGTCCGGGCATTGGGAAACACCATATATTTT. Residues: CASSLEVRALGNTIYF.

This clonotype was picked up a small number of times. This chain links TRBV20-1 with TRBJ2-1, with 7 bases fitting TRBD2. V shed 5 bases and J 2 bases; nucleotides not matched to a gene: 6. The CDR3 is 14 amino acids. From germline, CDR1 is DFQATT and CDR2 SNEGSKA (reference sequence). Here the CDR3 reads CSALGGRAYNEQFF. The CDR3 coding sequence is TGCAGTGCTTTGGGGGGGAGGGCCTACAATGAGCAGTTCTTC.

This clonotype showed up just once. The V and J genes are TRBV5-1 and TRBJ1-1; D is undetermined. The V and J ends lost 8 bases and 2 bases respectively, with 13 bases between them. Germline loops: CDR1 SGHRS, CDR2 YFSETQ. This CDR3 is built from 13 residues. The CDR3 coding sequence is TGCGCCAGTACCGGGCTTGCTAACACTGAAGCTTTCTTT. Protein sequence: CASTGLANTEAFF.

This clonotype came up many times. The chain recombines TRBV2 with TRBJ2-1; TRBD2 matches at 13 bases. CDR1 is SNHLY, CDR2 FYNNEI, per germline. With 5 bases clipped from V and 4 bases from J, the junction kept 5 bases outside the gene matches. The CDR3 spans 16 residues. DNA for the CDR3: TGTGCCAGCAGTCACTTGACTAGCGGGAGGTACAATGAGCAGTTCTTC. It encodes CASSHLTSGRYNEQFF.

There are many counts of this clonotype. V is TRBV20-1 and J is TRBJ2-1, with 12 bases lining up with TRBD2. V lost 5 bases, J lost 6 bases, and 5 bases stayed unmatched. The CDR3 covers 14 residues. Germline V CDR1 and CDR2: DFQATT, SNEGSKA (reference sequence). The CDR3 loop is CSAPASGRVNEQFF. The CDR3 nucleotides are TGCAGTGCTCCCGCTAGCGGGAGGGTCAATGAGCAGTTCTTC.

The chain recombines TRBV11-2 with TRBJ2-2; D not resolved. The CDR3 is 16 residues long. V lost 0 bases to trimming and J lost 2 bases, with 10 bases between them. Looked up from germline, CDR1 is SGHAT and CDR2 is FQNNGV. The CDR3 loop reads CASSLDLADNTGELFF. CDR3 coding DNA: TGTGCCAGCAGCTTAGATTTGGCAGACAACACCGGGGAGCTGTTTTTT. The full variable domain, with the rest looked up from reference TRBV11-2 and TRBJ2-2, is EAGVAQSPRYKIIEKRQSVAFWCNPISGHATLYWYQQILGQGPKLLIQFQNNGVVDDSQLPKDRFSAERLKGVDSTLKIQPAKLEDSAVYLCASSLDLADNTGELFFGEGSRLTVL.

This clonotype has more than one count but fewer than ten. The V gene is TRBV29-1, the J gene TRBJ2-3; D tentatively fits TRBD1 or TRBD2 (6 bases each). Germline lookup yields CDR1 SQVTM and CDR2 ANQGSEA. This CDR3 is 14 amino acids long. The ends were cut back, 3 bases at V and 2 bases at J, with 12 bases in the middle. This CDR3 is CSVDGGGITDTQYF. The CDR3 DNA sequence: TGCAGCGTTGACGGGGGCGGAATCACAGATACGCAGTATTTT.